This entry lists 16 T cell receptor beta chains sequenced from one sample in a study of CD8 T cells in ankylosing spondylitis (dated by TCRdb to about 2017). The full study reports these points: A TCR beta motif of about 8 highly homologous amino acid variants appeared characteristic of blood from ankylosing spondylitis patients.

For these TCRs, the target antigens are not known. To prepare the library, 5' RACE was applied. The sequencer was an Illumina HiSeq 2500. TCRdb reprocessing: public reads trimmed at Q25 with fastp, clones called with MiXCR, in-frame beta chains kept. Under each unique CDR3 protein, matching rows form one entry showing the most common genes and DNA. The sample records more than 650,000 distinct CDR3 sequences, 12% of which are singletons. The ten top clones hold just over 0.5% of the sample. The sequencing input was blood, either unsorted or a sorted T cell fraction (not recorded which). These receptors all stem from a male donor with ankylosing spondylitis.

This clonotype was seen a few times. The V call is TRBV11-2, the J call TRBJ2-1; TRBD2 might be the D (7 bases). Germline CDR1 reads SGHAT; CDR2 reads FQNNGV. This CDR3 is 17 amino acids long. V shed 4 bases and J shed 6 bases, with 22 bases lying between them. CDR3 sequence: CASSSGRWGGSGNEQFF. CDR3 DNA: TGTGCCAGCAGCTCCGGGCGTTGGGGGGGCTCCGGCAATGAGCAGTTCTTC. Complete variable domain (other parts from reference TRBV11-2 and TRBJ2-1): EAGVAQSPRYKIIEKRQSVAFWCNPISGHATLYWYQQILGQGPKLLIQFQNNGVVDDSQLPKDRFSAERLKGVDSTLKIQPAKLEDSAVYLCASSSGRWGGSGNEQFFGPGTRLTVL.

This sequence joins TRBV24-1 and TRBJ1-5; 7 bases are shared with TRBD1. Looked up from germline, CDR1 is KGHDR and CDR2 is SFDVKD. Trimming at V came to 3 bases and at J to 4 bases, leaving 8 bases not matched to a gene. The length of the CDR3 is 16 residues. The CDR3 loop reads CATSDRGQNRNQPQHF. CDR3 DNA sequence: TGTGCCACCAGTGATCGGGGACAGAACCGGAATCAGCCCCAGCATTTT.

The table lists this clonotype with a few counts. The chain is built from TRBV28 and TRBJ2-7; 13 bases are shared with TRBD2. V shed 5 bases and J 7 bases; nucleotides not matched to a gene: 8. The CDR3 totals 15 residues. The germline CDR1 and CDR2 sequences are MDHEN and SYDVKM. The CDR3 sequence: CASSKLAGGPWEQYF. The CDR3 region has the DNA TGTGCCAGCAGTAAACTAGCGGGAGGGCCATGGGAGCAGTACTTC.

In this sample, this clonotype turned up many times. The CDR3 nucleotides read TGTGCCAGCAGTTTTGGCGGGGGAAACTACAATGAGCAGTTCTTC. It translates to CASSFGGGNYNEQFF. The rearrangement uses TRBV12-3 or TRBV12-4 and TRBJ2-1, with 7 nucleotides matching TRBD2. This CDR3 spans 15 amino acids. The junction had 5 bases not matched to a gene; V was cut back by 3 bases and J by 3 bases.

The gene calls are TRBV20-1 and TRBJ2-3; D is perhaps TRBD1 (5 bases). Per germline, CDR1 DFQATT and CDR2 SNEGSKA (reference sequence). V was cut by 6 bases and J by 6 bases, with 13 bases left in between. The CDR3 is 12 residues long. CDR3 DNA: TGCAGTGCGAACTCAGGGTTGGATACGCAGTATTTT. Protein product: CSANSGLDTQYF.

V usage is TRBV7-3 and J usage is TRBJ2-6, with D possibly being TRBD1 or TRBD2 (5 bases each). Trimming removed 4 bases from V and 0 bases from J, with 13 bases in between. This CDR3 has 17 residues. Germline V gene data show CDR1 as SGHTA and CDR2 as FQGTGA. The CDR3 is CASSSSGGFSGANVLTF. As DNA, the CDR3 is TGTGCCAGCAGCTCGTCTGGGGGATTCTCTGGGGCCAACGTCCTGACTTTC.

The V call is TRBV4-2, the J call TRBJ2-1; D remains unclear. The ends were cut back, 0 bases at V and 0 bases at J, with 9 bases in the middle. Germline CDR1 reads LGHNA; CDR2 reads YNFKEQ. The CDR3 sequence is 16 residues long. The DNA for the CDR3 is TGTGCCAGCAGCCAAGATACGTGGTCCTCCTACAATGAGCAGTTCTTC. Its protein is CASSQDTWSSYNEQFF.

The chain employs TRBV6-2 or TRBV6-3 and TRBJ2-1; D not certain. Germline V lookup: CDR1 MNHEY, CDR2 SVGEGT. The CDR3 is 15 amino acids. V gave up 8 bases and J gave up 0 bases, with 14 bases separating them. The CDR3 nucleotides read TGTGCCAGCCTTAGAGTGGGTCTCTCCTACAATGAGCAGTTCTTC. Protein: CASLRVGLSYNEQFF.

The genes are TRBV3-1 and TRBJ2-7, with D uncertain. The CDR3 length is 12 residues. V was trimmed by 2 bases and J by 9 bases, leaving 11 bases between them. From germline, CDR1 is LGHDT and CDR2 YNNKEL (reference sequence). CDR3 sequence (DNA): TGTGCCAGCAGCCAAAGCTCGGCTATGCAGTACTTC. Its translation: CASSQSSAMQYF.

This clonotype was observed at least ten times. The J gene is TRBJ2-3, the V gene TRBV10-3; D may be TRBD1 (6 bases). Trimming cost V 4 bases and J 0 bases, with 11 bases left between them. The germline V gene has CDR1 ENHRY and CDR2 SYGVKD. The CDR3 is made up of 15 amino acids. DNA for the CDR3: TGTGCCATCAGTGTTGGACAGATAAGCACAGATACGCAGTATTTT. Protein product: CAISVGQISTDTQYF.

J is TRBJ1-3 and V is TRBV18; D may be TRBD1 (6 bases). Germline loops: CDR1 KGHSH, CDR2 LQKENI. V was clipped by 6 bases and J by 0 bases, with 15 bases between them. The CDR3 covers 16 residues. The CDR3 DNA follows: TGTGCCAGCTCGTCGACTGACAGGAGCTCTGGAAACACCATATATTTT. It is translated as CASSSTDRSSGNTIYF.

This clonotype has only a few counts. This chain connects TRBV12-3 or TRBV12-4 to TRBJ1-5; D gene uncertain. The ends were cut back, 6 bases at V and 3 bases at J, with 12 bases in the middle. CDR3 length: 14 amino acids. CDR3 protein: CASRSDGLNQPQHF. CDR3 DNA: TGTGCCAGCAGATCCGACGGTCTCAATCAGCCCCAGCATTTT.

The chain carries TRBV4-3 and TRBJ1-1; D is uncertain. The V gene lost 1 base and the J gene lost 9 bases, with 6 bases spanning the gap. The length of the CDR3 is 11 residues. Germline V CDR1 and CDR2: LGHNA, YSLEER. The CDR3 spells CASSQGRKAFF. The DNA for the CDR3 is TGCGCCAGCAGCCAAGGACGGAAAGCTTTCTTT.

This clonotype was seen many times. CDR3 sequence (DNA): TGTGCCAGCAGTTTTAGGCTAGTCTCCTACGAGCAGTACTTC. This encodes CASSFRLVSYEQYF. This chain links TRBV12-3 or TRBV12-4 with TRBJ2-7; D gene unclear. This CDR3 spans 14 amino acids. The V gene lost 3 bases and the J gene lost 0 bases, with 9 bases spanning the gap.

The chain links TRBV7-2 to TRBJ1-1; D gene ambiguous. Germline CDR1 reads SGHTA; CDR2 reads FQGNSA. The CDR3 is 12 amino acids. The V and J ends lost 3 bases and 4 bases respectively, with 6 bases between them. The CDR3 is CASSFLSTEAFF. The CDR3, as DNA: TGTGCCAGCAGCTTTCTGTCCACTGAAGCTTTCTTT.

This clonotype was seen only a few times. The rearrangement joins TRBV7-2 to TRBJ1-1; 7 bases agree with TRBD1. V dropped 5 bases and J dropped 3; count of bases not matched to a gene: 9. Per the germline V gene, CDR1 is SGHTA and CDR2 is FQGNSA. The length of the CDR3 is 15 residues. The CDR3 bases are TGTGCCAGCAGCCCGCAAGGGGGCTGGGACACTGAAGCTTTCTTT. Residues: CASSPQGGWDTEAFF.